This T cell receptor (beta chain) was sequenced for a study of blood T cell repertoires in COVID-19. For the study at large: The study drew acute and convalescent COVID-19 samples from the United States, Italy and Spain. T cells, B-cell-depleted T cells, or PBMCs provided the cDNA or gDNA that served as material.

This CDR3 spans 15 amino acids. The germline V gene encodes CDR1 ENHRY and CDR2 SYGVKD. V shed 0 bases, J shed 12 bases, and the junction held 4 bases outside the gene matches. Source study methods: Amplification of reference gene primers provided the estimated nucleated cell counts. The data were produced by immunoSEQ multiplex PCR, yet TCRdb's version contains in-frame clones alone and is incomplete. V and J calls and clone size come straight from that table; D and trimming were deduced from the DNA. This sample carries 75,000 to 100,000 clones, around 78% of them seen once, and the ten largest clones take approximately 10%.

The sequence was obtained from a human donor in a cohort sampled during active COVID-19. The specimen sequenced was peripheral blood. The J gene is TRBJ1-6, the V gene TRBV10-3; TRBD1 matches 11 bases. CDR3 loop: CAISESGQGGGPLHF. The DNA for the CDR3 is TGTGCCATCAGTGAGTCGGGACAGGGGGGGGGACCCCTCCACTTT.